The rows below give T cell receptor beta chains drawn from one sample of a study of early T cells in non-severe SARS-CoV-2 infection. Via MiXCR, TCRdb re-called the 5' RACE reads, giving one row per CDR3 protein. The table has roughly 76,000 distinct CDR3 sequences, 10% to 15% seen once. Input material: whole blood. The origin of the receptors is an adult who was a healthcare worker with PCR-confirmed SARS-CoV-2 infection or an uninfected control (not recorded which). The CDR3 runs from the conserved cysteine through the conserved F or W. Fields, in order: clone size, D gene, J gene, V gene, CDR3 DNA, CDR3 protein. The D gene is left open where the match is weak. Only some rows state a clone size, as once, few, many or a class for expanded clones.

size: -
D: -
J: TRBJ1-1
V: TRBV10-3
DNA: TGTGCCTCACAACCAGATGCAACAGTGAACACTGAAGCTTTCTTT
CDR3: CASQPDATVNTEAFF

size: -
D: -
J: TRBJ2-7
V: TRBV29-1
DNA: TGCAGCGTTGAAGATAAAACGGAATACGAGCAGTACTTC
CDR3: CSVEDKTEYEQYF

size: few
D: TRBD1
J: TRBJ2-5
V: TRBV10-3
DNA: TGTGCCGCGGGTCAAGTGGGGACAGGGGAGACCCAGTACTTC
CDR3: CAAGQVGTGETQYF

size: few
D: -
J: TRBJ2-2
V: TRBV12-3/TRBV12-4
DNA: TGTGCCAGCACCCTAGGGTACACCGGGGAGCTGTTTTTT
CDR3: CASTLGYTGELFF

size: few
D: -
J: TRBJ1-2
V: TRBV5-1
DNA: TGCGCCAGCAGCTTGGGGGCGGCCTATGGCTACACCTTC
CDR3: CASSLGAAYGYTF

size: -
D: -
J: TRBJ1-1
V: TRBV12-5
DNA: TGTGCTAGTGGTTTGTTCCAGGGTGCAAACACTGAAGCTCTCTTT
CDR3: CASGLFQGANTEALF

size: -
D: TRBD2
J: TRBJ2-1
V: TRBV12-5
DNA: TGTGCTTGTGGTTTGGTACCCCTGGGACTAGCGGGAGGGCCGAGCTACAATGAGCAGTTCTTC
CDR3: CACGLVPLGLAGGPSYNEQFF

size: -
D: -
J: TRBJ2-7
V: TRBV6-2/TRBV6-3
DNA: TGTGCCAGCAGCCCTAGGGACACCTCCTACGAGCAGTACTTC
CDR3: CASSPRDTSYEQYF

size: few
D: -
J: TRBJ1-1
V: TRBV2
DNA: TGTGCCAGCAGCGAGACGCTGCCGAACACTGAAGCTTTCTTT
CDR3: CASSETLPNTEAFF

size: few
D: -
J: TRBJ2-5
V: TRBV21-1
DNA: TGTGCCTTGAGGGAGACCCAGTACTTC
CDR3: CALRETQYF

size: -
D: -
J: TRBJ1-1
V: TRBV29-1
DNA: TGCAGCGTTGCAGAGAAGAACACTGAAGCTTTCTTT
CDR3: CSVAEKNTEAFF

size: few
D: -
J: TRBJ2-1
V: TRBV12-3/TRBV12-4
DNA: TGTGCCAGCAGTCAATGGACCGCTGTTAGTGAGCAGTTCTTC
CDR3: CASSQWTAVSEQFF

size: -
D: TRBD1
J: TRBJ2-5
V: TRBV7-9
DNA: TGTGCCAGCAGCCTACAGGGGGCAGGCGAGACCCAGTACTTC
CDR3: CASSLQGAGETQYF

size: many
D: -
J: TRBJ2-1
V: TRBV6-6
DNA: TGTGCCAGCAGGTCCAGCGGCTCCTACAATGAGCAGTTCTTC
CDR3: CASRSSGSYNEQFF

size: many
D: -
J: TRBJ2-3
V: TRBV20-1
DNA: TGCAGTGCTAGAAGGGGAGGCACAGATACGCAGTATTTT
CDR3: CSARRGGTDTQYF

size: many
D: TRBD2
J: TRBJ2-3
V: TRBV10-2
DNA: TGCGCCAGCAGTGTCCTAGCGGGAGATACGCAGTATTTT
CDR3: CASSVLAGDTQYF

size: many
D: -
J: TRBJ2-5
V: TRBV11-2
DNA: TGTGCCAGCAGCCCTCTCCGGGACCCCGGTGTAGGGACCCAGTACTTC
CDR3: CASSPLRDPGVGTQYF

size: few
D: -
J: TRBJ2-3
V: TRBV7-6
DNA: TGTGCCAGCAGCTTAGGAGGTCACACAGATACGCAGTATTTT
CDR3: CASSLGGHTDTQYF

size: few
D: -
J: TRBJ2-4
V: TRBV3-1
DNA: TGTGCCAGCAGCCAATCGAACGGGAGATTCATTCAGTACTTC
CDR3: CASSQSNGRFIQYF

size: many
D: TRBD2
J: TRBJ2-5
V: TRBV20-1
DNA: TGCAGTGCTAGAGATAGCGGGAGCGAGACCCAGTACTTC
CDR3: CSARDSGSETQYF

size: -
D: -
J: TRBJ2-7
V: TRBV28
DNA: TGTGCCAGCAGTCCTGGGACCCCGCCCTACGAGCAGTACTTC
CDR3: CASSPGTPPYEQYF

size: many
D: -
J: TRBJ1-1
V: TRBV29-1
DNA: TGCAGCGCCGATGGGGGCACTGAAGCTTTCTTT
CDR3: CSADGGTEAFF

size: many
D: -
J: TRBJ1-1
V: TRBV20-1
DNA: TGCAGTGCTAGATCCAGGGCTAACACTGAAGCTTTCTTT
CDR3: CSARSRANTEAFF